The clone carrying this T cell receptor (beta chain) has a count of ten or more. CDR1 KGHSH and CDR2 LQKENI come from the germline V gene. V gave up 3 bases and J gave up 9 bases; unmatched junction bases: 13. CDR3 length: 16 amino acids. For TCRbeta, the library was prepared with unique molecular identifiers. TCRdb reanalysed the PCR reads using MiXCR and keeps one entry per CDR3 protein. The data show 250,000 to 300,000 distinct CDR3 sequences, 9.9% seen once. The data were obtained in a study of T-cell reconstitution after alpha-beta-depleted transplantation in children. The specimen comprised PBMCs from the stem cell graft donor, sampled from the stem cell graft. This receptor was identified in a human donor who donated a stem cell graft to a child with SCID. This sequence joins TRBV18 and TRBJ2-1; 8 positions match TRBD2. The CDR3 DNA reads TGTGCCAGCTCACCCCCGGCTAGCGGGCGCCGCGGTGAGCAGTTCTTC. Amino acid sequence: CASSPPASGRRGEQFF.